This passage covers 13 T cell receptor beta chains from one sample sequenced in a study of response to subunit inactivated influenza vaccine. TCRdb redid the calling of the RT-PCR reads with MiXCR, one entry per CDR3 protein. The data show more than 700,000 distinct CDR3 sequences, roughly 20% seen once. The sample consisted of PBMCs from blood, taken 5 days after vaccination. Receptors originate from a man aged 50 to 59 who received an inactivated influenza vaccine.

This clonotype was seen a handful of times. This rearrangement joins TRBV5-1 to TRBJ2-3, with a weak D call TRBD1 (7 bases). The CDR3 loop spans 15 amino acids. Germline values: CDR1 SGHRS, CDR2 YFSETQ. Trimming pared 5 bases from V and 5 bases from J, leaving 18 bases between. The CDR3 DNA is TGCGCCAGCAGTCCGGGGGACAGCACACAAGATACGCAGTATTTT. Residues: CASSPGDSTQDTQYF.

This clonotype was counted at least ten times. The chain is built from TRBV7-2 and TRBJ2-7, with TRBD1 identical over 7 bases. V trimming: 5 bases; J trimming: 0 bases; junction bases outside the gene matches: 4. Germline CDR1 SGHTA, CDR2 FQGNSA. This CDR3 comprises 14 residues. Here the CDR3 reads CASSRDSSSYEQYF. The CDR3 DNA reads TGTGCCAGCAGCCGGGACAGCTCCTCCTACGAGCAGTACTTC.

This chain connects TRBV4-3 to TRBJ2-5; 7 bases map to TRBD1. The CDR3 contains 15 residues. V was pared by 0 bases and J by 4 bases, with 5 bases of the junction left unmatched. The germline V gene encodes CDR1 LGHNA and CDR2 YSLEER. The chain's CDR3 is CASSQDRAGGETQYF. CDR3 sequence (DNA): TGCGCCAGCAGCCAAGATCGAGCAGGGGGAGAGACCCAGTACTTC.

This clonotype came up a few times. J is TRBJ2-1 and V is TRBV30, with D hard to call. Germline V gene lookup returns CDR1 GTSNPN and CDR2 SVGIG (reference sequence). V dropped 2 bases and J dropped 10 bases, with 12 bases sitting between them. The CDR3 contains 12 residues. The CDR3 protein is CAWSLLTEEQFF. CDR3 nucleotides: TGTGCCTGGAGTTTGTTAACGGAGGAGCAGTTCTTC.

This clonotype has more than one count but fewer than ten. V gene TRBV7-3 combines with J gene TRBJ2-1; tentative D call: TRBD1 (5 bases). CDR1 and CDR2 from the germline V gene are SGHTA and FQGTGA. Trimming cost V 4 bases and J 1 base, with 14 bases left between them. The CDR3 has 16 residues. CDR3 residues: CASSSQGGNSYNEQFF. CDR3 bases: TGTGCCAGCAGCTCGCAGGGTGGGAATTCCTACAATGAGCAGTTCTTC. Complete variable domain (other parts from reference TRBV7-3 and TRBJ2-1): GAGVSQTPSNKVTEKGKYVELRCDPISGHTALYWYRQSLGQGPEFLIYFQGTGAADDSGLPNDRFFAVRPEGSVSTLKIQRTERGDSAVYLCASSSQGGNSYNEQFFGPGTRLTVL.

The chain carries TRBV5-1 and TRBJ2-3, with D hard to call. The CDR3 has 16 amino acids. The V end lost 4 bases, the J end lost 6 bases, and 21 bases lay between the germline ends. Per the germline V gene, CDR1 is SGHRS and CDR2 is YFSETQ. CDR3 residues: CASSPRTSPARDTQYF. The CDR3 DNA follows: TGCGCCAGCAGCCCTCGGACCTCCCCGGCTCGGGATACGCAGTATTTT. The full variable domain, with the rest looked up from reference TRBV5-1 and TRBJ2-3, is KAGVTQTPRYLIKTRGQQVTLSCSPISGHRSVSWYQQTPGQGLQFLFEYFSETQRNKGNFPGRFSGRQFSNSRSEMNVSTLELGDSALYLCASSPRTSPARDTQYFGPGTRLTVL.

The chain couples TRBV9 to TRBJ1-3; 8 positions agree with TRBD1. The germline CDR1 and CDR2 sequences are SGDLS and YYNGEE. CDR3 length: 19 amino acids. With V trimmed by 4 bases and J by 0 bases, 15 bases remained unmatched. CDR3 region: CASSPRQGRLETSGNTIYF. In DNA form, the CDR3 reads TGTGCCAGCAGCCCCCGACAGGGGAGATTGGAGACCTCTGGAAACACCATATATTTT.

This clonotype was detected a few times. The genes are TRBV20-1 and TRBJ1-2, with 7 bases identical to TRBD1. The CDR3 has 13 residues. V dropped 5 bases and J dropped 7; count of bases not matched to a gene: 10. The V gene's germline CDR1 is DFQATT and CDR2 SNEGSKA (reference sequence). The CDR3 is CSAAPDRAGGYTF. CDR3 nucleotide sequence: TGCAGTGCTGCTCCAGACAGGGCGGGTGGCTACACCTTC.

The chain joins TRBV20-1 to TRBJ1-6; D gene uncertain. The CDR3 spans 15 residues. The germline V gene has CDR1 DFQATT and CDR2 SNEGSKA (reference sequence). Trimming took off 0 bases at V and 5 bases at J, with 11 bases between the two ends. Written as DNA, the CDR3 is TGCAGTGCTAGAGACGGCGGGGAAAATAATTCACCCCTCCACTTT. Amino acids: CSARDGGENNSPLHF.

This clonotype was counted only a few times. V is TRBV9 and J is TRBJ2-7, with D possibly being TRBD2 (6 bases). V was shortened by 0 bases and J by 9 bases, with 22 bases between the two germline ends. The CDR3 runs to 16 residues. Germline values: CDR1 SGDLS, CDR2 YYNGEE. CDR3 sequence (DNA): TGTGCCAGCAGCGTAGGCGGGGACCCCTGGAGAGGAGCGCAGTACTTC. Its protein is CASSVGGDPWRGAQYF.

The chain employs TRBV29-1 and TRBJ2-1; TRBD2 matches at 10 bases. V dropped 8 bases and J dropped 6; count of bases not matched to a gene: 7. The V gene's germline CDR1 is SQVTM and CDR2 ANQGSEA. This CDR3 is 13 amino acids long. CDR3 loop: CSPQGLASNEQFF. CDR3 bases: TGCAGCCCCCAGGGACTAGCGAGCAATGAGCAGTTCTTC.

This clonotype has ten or more counts. The CDR3 region has the DNA TGCAGCGTTGAGACGGAATCCTACAATGAGCAGTTCTTC. Encoded protein: CSVETESYNEQFF. V is TRBV29-1 and J is TRBJ2-1, with D hard to call. Trimming shortened V by 3 bases and J by 1 base, and 7 bases separated the two germline ends. The CDR3 runs 13 residues. Germline loops: CDR1 SQVTM, CDR2 ANQGSEA.

The rearrangement joins TRBV7-9 to TRBJ2-7; 10 bases line up with TRBD1. The CDR3 is 14 residues long. V dropped 3 bases and J dropped 7; count of bases not matched to a gene: 6. Germline V gene lookup returns CDR1 SEHNR and CDR2 FQNEAQ (reference sequence). The CDR3 DNA is TGTGCCAGCAGCTTCGGGACAGGGGTTGGTGAGCAGTACTTC. The encoded protein is CASSFGTGVGEQYF.